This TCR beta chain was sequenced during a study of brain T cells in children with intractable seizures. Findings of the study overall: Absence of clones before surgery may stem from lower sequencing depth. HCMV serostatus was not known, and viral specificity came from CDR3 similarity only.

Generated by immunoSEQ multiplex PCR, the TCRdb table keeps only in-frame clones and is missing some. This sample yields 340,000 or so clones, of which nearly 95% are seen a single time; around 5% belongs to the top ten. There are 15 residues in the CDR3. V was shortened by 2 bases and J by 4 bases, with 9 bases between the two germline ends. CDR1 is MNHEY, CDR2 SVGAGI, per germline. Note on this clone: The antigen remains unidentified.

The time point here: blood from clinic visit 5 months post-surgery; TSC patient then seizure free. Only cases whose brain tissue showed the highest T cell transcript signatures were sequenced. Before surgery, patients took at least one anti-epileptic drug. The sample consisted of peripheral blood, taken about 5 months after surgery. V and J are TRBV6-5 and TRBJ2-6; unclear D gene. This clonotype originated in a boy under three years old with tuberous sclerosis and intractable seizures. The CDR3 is CASSYRFPGANVLTF. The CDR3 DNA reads TGTGCCAGCAGTTACAGGTTTCCCGGGGCCAACGTCCTGACTTTC.